This TCR beta chain was sequenced during a study of blood T cells in healthy people across ages. This clonotype showed up many times. With a J-beta primer mix and a sample-barcoded 5' primer, a second PCR ran about 7 to 12 cycles. TCRdb redid the calling of the 5' RACE reads with MiXCR, one entry per CDR3 protein. The data contain about 800,000 distinct CDR3 sequences, 58% of them singletons. In terms of origin and age, donors were healthy Caucasian individuals from Russia aged about 6 to 90. Researchers collected approximately 9.5 milliliters of peripheral blood from every single donor. V lost 4 bases and J lost 5, with 6 bases in between. The CDR3 is 12 amino acids. CDR1 is MNHNS and CDR2 is SASEGT in the germline V gene.

The clonotype comes from a man aged 25 to 40 in good health. The chain is built from TRBV6-1 and TRBJ1-5; a weak D match, TRBD1 (5 bases). The sample consisted of blood. Here the CDR3 reads CASSGGDQPQHF. CDR3 sequence (DNA): TGTGCCAGCAGTGGGGGGGATCAGCCCCAGCATTTT.